The 20 T cell receptor beta chains in this list originate from one sample, sequenced in a study of blood T cell repertoires in COVID-19. Only in-frame clones appear in the TCRdb table, and some are missing; sequencing was by immunoSEQ multiplex PCR. The repertoire includes 200,000 to 250,000 clones, around 80% of them detected once, and about 15% sits in the top ten. The sequencing sample was made of PBMCs or T cells enriched from blood (not recorded which). These receptors all stem from a man aged 40-55 years who had recovered from COVID-19.

The chain has TRBV4-2 and TRBJ1-3; TRBD1 might be the D (5 bases). Germline V lookup: CDR1 LGHNA, CDR2 YNFKEQ. V was clipped by 0 bases and J by 2 bases, with 17 bases between them. This CDR3 is 18 amino acids long. DNA for the CDR3: TGTGCCAGCAGCCAAGATGGTACCGCGGCAGGGCCTGGAAACACCATATATTTT. It encodes CASSQDGTAAGPGNTIYF.

The chain has TRBV11-2 and TRBJ1-4; 7 nucleotides agree with TRBD1. The V and J ends lost 4 bases and 12 bases, in that order; junction bases with no gene match: 5. Germline V gene lookup returns CDR1 SGHAT and CDR2 FQNNGV. The CDR3 totals 12 residues. The CDR3 is CASSSGGGQLFF. CDR3 coding DNA: TGTGCCAGCAGCTCAGGGGGTGGGCAACTGTTTTTT.

The chain employs TRBV6-6 and TRBJ2-5; 9 positions agree with TRBD2. This CDR3 is built from 15 residues. The junction had 5 bases not matched to a gene; V was cut back by 2 bases and J by 4 bases. Germline V gives CDR1 MNHNY, CDR2 SVGAGI (reference sequence). DNA for the CDR3: TGTGCCAGCAGTTACCCGGGACTAGCTGGAGAGACCCAGTACTTC. Translating it yields CASSYPGLAGETQYF.

The J gene is TRBJ1-1, the V gene TRBV5-4, with 7 bases fitting TRBD1. Germline V gene data show CDR1 as SGHNT and CDR2 as YYREEE (reference sequence). CDR3 length: 15 amino acids. V shed 4 bases, J shed 10 bases, and the junction held 16 bases outside the gene matches. As DNA, the CDR3 is TGTGCCAGCAGCCCCCGAGGGCAGGGGGTGAAAGGAGCTTTCTTT. Its protein product is CASSPRGQGVKGAFF.

The gene calls are TRBV28 and TRBJ2-1; 14 bases align to TRBD2. Germline-derived CDR1 and CDR2 are MDHEN and SYDVKM. With 4 bases clipped from V and 9 bases from J, the junction kept 11 bases outside the gene matches. The CDR3 length is 17 residues. CDR3 sequence (DNA): TGTGCCAGCAGTTCCCCAGGGACTAGCGGGAGTTGGGGTGAGCAGTTCTTC. Protein sequence: CASSSPGTSGSWGEQFF.

V gene TRBV29-1 combines with J gene TRBJ1-6; D not certain. The CDR3 is 13 residues long. V lost 4 bases and J lost 7, with 11 bases in between. CDR1 and CDR2 from the germline V gene are SQVTM and ANQGSEA. The CDR3, as DNA: TGCAGCGTTGCTTGGCAAGAAAATTCACCCCTCCACTTT. This translates into CSVAWQENSPLHF.

This clone is a singleton in its sample. The rearrangement uses TRBV27 and TRBJ2-7, with TRBD2 matching 14 bases. The CDR3 length is 18 residues. The V gene's germline CDR1 is MNHEY and CDR2 SMNVEV (reference sequence). The V segment lost 6 bases and the J segment 1 base; nucleotides outside the gene matches: 11. The CDR3, as DNA: TGTGCCAGCAGCCACTTGGGACTAGCGGGAGTGGTGTCCTACGAGCAGTACTTC. Its protein is CASSHLGLAGVVSYEQYF.

The rearrangement links TRBV12-3 or TRBV12-4 to TRBJ1-4; 7 nucleotides agree with TRBD1. The CDR3 consists of 13 residues. V dropped 5 bases and J dropped 7; count of bases not matched to a gene: 4. The CDR3 DNA reads as TGTGCCAGCAGTATAAACAGGGGTGAAAAACTGTTTTTT. Translation gives CASSINRGEKLFF.

This chain connects TRBV10-3 to TRBJ2-2; TRBD1 agrees at 9 bases. The CDR3 covers 16 residues. CDR1 is ENHRY and CDR2 is SYGVKD in the germline V gene. J was trimmed by 4 bases and V by 0 bases; bases with no gene match: 3. The chain's CDR3 is CAISESGTGTTGELFF. CDR3 nucleotide sequence: TGTGCCATCAGTGAGTCCGGGACAGGGACCACCGGGGAGCTGTTTTTT.

The CDR3 nucleotides are TGTGCCTGGAGTGTAAACAGTTATAGCAATCAGCCCCAGCATTTT. Translating gives CAWSVNSYSNQPQHF. The chain employs TRBV30 and TRBJ1-5; unclear D gene. Per germline, CDR1 GTSNPN and CDR2 SVGIG (reference sequence). This CDR3 contains 15 residues. Trimming removed 0 bases from V and 0 bases from J, with 9 bases in between.

A single count supports this clone. V and J are TRBV7-2 and TRBJ2-7; TRBD1 agrees at 8 bases. Germline loops: CDR1 SGHTA, CDR2 FQGNSA. This CDR3 is 15 amino acids long. V lost 0 bases, J lost 2 bases, and 3 bases stayed unmatched. The CDR3: CASSLAGQGTYEQYF. CDR3 coding DNA: TGTGCCAGCAGCTTAGCCGGACAGGGCACCTACGAGCAGTACTTC.

The rearrangement joins TRBV7-2 to TRBJ1-5; D might be TRBD1 (5 bases). Trimming took 5 bases from V and 4 from J, leaving 12 bases between them. The germline V gene encodes CDR1 SGHTA and CDR2 FQGNSA. This CDR3 is 14 amino acids long. The chain's CDR3 is CASSLRAGNQPQHF. CDR3 bases: TGTGCCAGCAGCCTCAGGGCAGGGAATCAGCCCCAGCATTTT.

This chain connects TRBV5-4 to TRBJ2-7; D is ambiguous. The CDR3 extends over 11 amino acids. Germline V gene lookup returns CDR1 SGHNT and CDR2 YYREEE (reference sequence). V dropped 2 bases and J dropped 7 bases, with 7 bases sitting between them. The CDR3 sequence is CASSFSEEQYF. Written as DNA, the CDR3 is TGTGCCAGCAGCTTCAGCGAGGAGCAGTACTTC.

The V call is TRBV11-2, the J call TRBJ2-1, with D tentatively TRBD1 (6 bases). The germline V and J ends were trimmed by 7 bases and 9 bases, with 22 bases remaining between them. The CDR3 is 15 residues long. The germline CDR1 and CDR2 sequences are SGHAT and FQNNGV. The CDR3 nucleotides are TGTGCCAGCATCCTATCGACAGGCCACAATGGTGAGCAGTTCTTC. It encodes CASILSTGHNGEQFF.

The V and J genes are TRBV5-1 and TRBJ1-1, with D maybe TRBD1 (5 bases). V was trimmed by 5 bases and J by 1 base, leaving 9 bases between them. This CDR3 is 13 amino acids long. Germline V gene data show CDR1 as SGHRS and CDR2 as YFSETQ. CDR3 sequence reads: CASRSQGNTEAFF. In DNA form, the CDR3 reads TGCGCCAGCAGGTCGCAGGGGAACACTGAAGCTTTCTTT. Full variable domain (remainder filled in from reference TRBV5-1 and TRBJ1-1): KAGVTQTPRYLIKTRGQQVTLSCSPISGHRSVSWYQQTPGQGLQFLFEYFSETQRNKGNFPGRFSGRQFSNSRSEMNVSTLELGDSALYLCASRSQGNTEAFFGQGTRLTVV.

This sequence joins TRBV5-1 and TRBJ2-1, with a tentative D call TRBD2 (5 bases). The CDR3 spans 20 residues. The germline V gene encodes CDR1 SGHRS and CDR2 YFSETQ. The germline V and J ends were trimmed by 0 bases and 7 bases, with 29 bases remaining between them. The CDR3 loop is CASSLERKTPTLNSGNEQFF. DNA for the CDR3: TGCGCCAGCAGCTTGGAACGAAAGACTCCTACCTTGAACTCGGGGAATGAGCAGTTCTTC.

The chain carries TRBV2 and TRBJ1-2, with 9 bases matching TRBD1. This CDR3 is 14 amino acids long. CDR1 SNHLY and CDR2 FYNNEI come from the germline V gene. The V and J ends lost 6 bases and 8 bases, in that order; junction bases with no gene match: 10. CDR3 in amino acids: CASSSGDRGSGYTF. CDR3 coding DNA: TGTGCCAGCAGCTCGGGCGACAGGGGGTCGGGCTACACCTTC.

The chain has TRBV7-8 and TRBJ1-1; D gene uncertain. The germline gives CDR1 SGHVS, CDR2 FQNEAQ. V lost 8 bases, J lost 4 bases, and 8 bases lay in between. This CDR3 has 11 amino acids. DNA of the CDR3: TGTGCCAGCCGCACGGGCACTGAAGCTTTCTTT. Translated: CASRTGTEAFF.

The rearrangement joins TRBV11-1 to TRBJ2-2; D not resolved. Between the trimmed V and J ends, which lost 1 base and 2 bases, there was a span of 5 bases. CDR1 is SGHAT, CDR2 FQDESV, per germline (reference sequence). The CDR3 is made up of 14 amino acids. CDR3: CASSLVVNTGELFF. The CDR3 nucleotides read TGTGCCAGCAGCTTAGTAGTAAACACCGGGGAGCTGTTTTTT.

The chain is built from TRBV30 and TRBJ1-5, with 8 nucleotides matching TRBD1. J lost 7 bases, V lost 1 base, and 3 bases had no gene match. The CDR3 extends over 13 amino acids. From germline, CDR1 is GTSNPN and CDR2 SVGIG (reference sequence). The CDR3 reads CAWSAGGRQPQHF. In DNA, the CDR3 is TGTGCCTGGAGTGCAGGGGGCCGACAGCCCCAGCATTTT.